This T cell receptor (beta chain) stems from a study of blood T cell repertoires in COVID-19. At the level of the study: In each case, the material was cDNA or gDNA derived from T cells, B-cell-depleted T cells, or PBMCs.

Methods used by the authors: Quantification of nucleated cells was approximated via reference gene primer amplification. Here immunoSEQ multiplex PCR was the method, and the copy in TCRdb shows in-frame clones only, minus some. Clonal size and the V and J genes are those of that table, whereas D and trimming came from the DNA. The sample yields about 190,000 clones, around 80% seen once. Per the germline V gene, CDR1 is LNHNV and CDR2 is YYDKDF (reference sequence). The CDR3 is 15 residues long. The V end lost 5 bases, the J end lost 0 bases, and 11 bases lay between the germline ends. The origin of this receptor is an elderly woman with active or convalescent COVID-19. The sequencing sample was made of peripheral blood. The chain couples TRBV15 to TRBJ2-1; a possible D gene is TRBD1 (5 bases). The DNA of the CDR3 is TGTGCCACCAGCCAGGACAAGAGCTCCTACAATGAGCAGTTCTTC. It translates to CATSQDKSSYNEQFF.